This T cell receptor beta chain was documented in a study of T cell responses to AZD1222 COVID-19 vaccine. Study outcomes and limitations: Spike-spanning, vaccine-associated CD4 TCRs were dominant at 160-218 and 743-854.

Using immunoSEQ multiplex PCR, the repertoire was profiled, and TCRdb retains in-frame clones only, with some absent. The sample includes some 140,000 clones, roughly nine tenths of them seen just once. This clone appeared a single time. Its antigen is currently unknown. The V gene end was trimmed by 9 bases and the J gene end by 5 bases; junction bases not matched to a gene: 3. This CDR3 contains 13 residues. Germline-derived CDR1 and CDR2 are ENHRY and SYGVKD. The source is an adult who received the AZD1222 COVID-19 vaccine. The input for sequencing was peripheral blood, taken 28 days after the second AZD1222 dose. The rearrangement uses TRBV10-3 and TRBJ2-3; 12 nucleotides align to TRBD2. CDR3 sequence (DNA): TGTGCCATGACTAGCGGGGGAGGAGATACGCAGTATTTT. It yields the protein CAMTSGGGDTQYF.